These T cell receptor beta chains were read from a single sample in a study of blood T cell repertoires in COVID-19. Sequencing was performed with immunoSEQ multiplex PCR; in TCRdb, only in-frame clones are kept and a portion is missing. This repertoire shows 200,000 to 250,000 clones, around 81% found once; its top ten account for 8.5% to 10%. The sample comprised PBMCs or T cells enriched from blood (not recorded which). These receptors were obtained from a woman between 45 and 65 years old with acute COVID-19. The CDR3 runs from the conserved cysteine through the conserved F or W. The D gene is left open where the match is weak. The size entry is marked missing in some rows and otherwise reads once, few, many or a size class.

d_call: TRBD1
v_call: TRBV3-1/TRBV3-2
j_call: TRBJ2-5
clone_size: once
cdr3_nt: TGTGCCAGCAGCCATTCAGTCAGGGGACAGGGGTTGGAGACCCAGTACTTC
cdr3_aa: CASSHSVRGQGLETQYF

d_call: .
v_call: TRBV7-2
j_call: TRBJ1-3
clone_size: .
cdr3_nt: TGTGCCAGCAGCTTAATGCAGGGGTCCTCTGGAAACACCATATATTTT
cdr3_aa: CASSLMQGSSGNTIYF

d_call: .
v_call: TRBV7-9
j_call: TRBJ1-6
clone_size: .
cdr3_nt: TGTGCCAGCAGCGCCCGGGACATCGCCAATTCACCCCTCCACTTT
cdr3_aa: CASSARDIANSPLHF

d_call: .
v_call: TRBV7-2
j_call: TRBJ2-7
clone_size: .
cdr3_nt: TGTGCCAGCAGCTTAGAAAGGGTCGGGAGCTACGAGCAGTACTTC
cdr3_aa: CASSLERVGSYEQYF

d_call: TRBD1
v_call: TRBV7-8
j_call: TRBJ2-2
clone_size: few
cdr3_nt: TGTGCCAGCAGGACCGGGACAGGGGCCCTGAACACCGGGGAGCTGTTTTTT
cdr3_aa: CASRTGTGALNTGELFF

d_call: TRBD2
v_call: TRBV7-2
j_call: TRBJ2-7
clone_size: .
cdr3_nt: TGTGCCAGCAGTCGGACTAGCCAGGTCTTCTACGAGCAGTACTTC
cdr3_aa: CASSRTSQVFYEQYF

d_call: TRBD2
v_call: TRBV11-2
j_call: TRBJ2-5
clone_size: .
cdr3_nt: TGTGCCAGCAGCTTGGGTAGCGGGTACCAAGAGACCCAGTACTTC
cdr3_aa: CASSLGSGYQETQYF

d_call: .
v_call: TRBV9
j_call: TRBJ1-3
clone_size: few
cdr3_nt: TGTGCCAGCAGCGGACGACAGGTCGGACCGACTGGAAACACCATATATTTT
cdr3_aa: CASSGRQVGPTGNTIYF

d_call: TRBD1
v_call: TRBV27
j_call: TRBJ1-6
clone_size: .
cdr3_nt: TGTGCCAGCAGTTTCGGGACAGATAATTCACCCCTCCACTTT
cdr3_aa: CASSFGTDNSPLHF

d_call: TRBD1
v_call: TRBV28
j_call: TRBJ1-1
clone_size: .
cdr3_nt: TGTGCCAGCAGTTTATCCGGGACAGGGAGGAACACTGAAGCTTTCTTT
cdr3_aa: CASSLSGTGRNTEAFF

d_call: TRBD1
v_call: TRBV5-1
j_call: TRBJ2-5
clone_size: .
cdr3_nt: TGCGCCAGCAGCGGAGGGACAGGGCCAAGGGAGACCCAGTACTTC
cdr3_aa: CASSGGTGPRETQYF

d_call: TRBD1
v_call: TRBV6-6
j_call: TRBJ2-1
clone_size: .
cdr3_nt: TGTGCCAGCACCAAGGACAGGGGGCCCTACAATGAGCAGTTCTTC
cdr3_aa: CASTKDRGPYNEQFF

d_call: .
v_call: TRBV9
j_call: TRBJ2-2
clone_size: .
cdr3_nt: TGTGCCAGCAGCGTAGGGCAGGTGAACACCGGGGAGCTGTTTTTT
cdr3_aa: CASSVGQVNTGELFF

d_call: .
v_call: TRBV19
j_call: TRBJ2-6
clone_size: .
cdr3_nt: TGTGCCAGTAGTTTCCAAGGGGGGGTTACTGGGGCCAACGTCCTGACTTTC
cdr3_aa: CASSFQGGVTGANVLTF

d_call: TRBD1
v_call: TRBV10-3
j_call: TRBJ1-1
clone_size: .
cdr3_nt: TGTGCCATCAGTGGAACGACAGGGTTGGACACTGAAGCTTTCTTT
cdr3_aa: CAISGTTGLDTEAFF

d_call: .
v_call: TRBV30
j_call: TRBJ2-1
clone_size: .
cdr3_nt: TGTGCCTGGAGTTATTGGACAGAAGGAAATGAGCAGTTCTTC
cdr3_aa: CAWSYWTEGNEQFF

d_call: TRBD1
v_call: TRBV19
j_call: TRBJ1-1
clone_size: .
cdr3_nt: TGTGCCAGTAGTCCGCGGACAGGGCACACTGAAGCTTTCTTT
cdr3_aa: CASSPRTGHTEAFF

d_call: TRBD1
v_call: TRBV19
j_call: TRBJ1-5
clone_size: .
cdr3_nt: TGTGCCAGTAGTAGGAGGACAGGGGGCAGCAATCAGCCCCAGCATTTT
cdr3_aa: CASSRRTGGSNQPQHF

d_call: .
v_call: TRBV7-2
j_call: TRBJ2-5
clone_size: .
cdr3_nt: TGTGCCAGCAGCTTAGTTGGGACCACTAGCCTAGAGACCCAGTACTTC
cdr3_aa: CASSLVGTTSLETQYF

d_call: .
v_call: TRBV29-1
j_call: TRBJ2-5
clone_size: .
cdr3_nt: TGCAGCGTTGAAGGGGGGGTCCAAGAGACCCAGTACTTC
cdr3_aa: CSVEGGVQETQYF

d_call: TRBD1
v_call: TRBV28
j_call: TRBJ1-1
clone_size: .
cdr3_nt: TGTGCCAGCAGTTTCGCCCACAGGGGCCCTACTGAAGCTTTCTTT
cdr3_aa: CASSFAHRGPTEAFF

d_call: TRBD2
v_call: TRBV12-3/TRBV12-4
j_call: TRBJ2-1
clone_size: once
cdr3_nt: TGTGCCAGCAGTTCCGGACTAGTCACTGAGCAGTTCTTC
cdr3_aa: CASSSGLVTEQFF

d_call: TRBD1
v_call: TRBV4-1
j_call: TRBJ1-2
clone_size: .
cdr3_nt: TGCGCCAGCAGCCCAGCGGCGAACCCAGGGGGCCCCTATGGCTACACCTTC
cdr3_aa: CASSPAANPGGPYGYTF

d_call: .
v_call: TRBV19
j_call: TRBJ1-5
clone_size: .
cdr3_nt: TGTGCCAGTAGATGGACAGCCCATAGCAATCAGCCCCAGCATTTT
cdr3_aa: CASRWTAHSNQPQHF

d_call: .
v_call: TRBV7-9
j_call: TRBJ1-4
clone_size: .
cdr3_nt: TGTGCCAGCATGGAGGGGTCTAATGAAAAACTGTTTTTT
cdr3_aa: CASMEGSNEKLFF

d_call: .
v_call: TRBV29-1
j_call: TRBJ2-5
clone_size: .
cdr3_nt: TGCAGCGTTGACGGGACAAATCTCCAAGAGACCCAGTACTTC
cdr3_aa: CSVDGTNLQETQYF

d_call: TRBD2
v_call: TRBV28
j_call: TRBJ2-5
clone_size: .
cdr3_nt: TGTGCCAGCAATTCCGGACTAGCGGGCCAAGAGACCCAGTACTTC
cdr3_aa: CASNSGLAGQETQYF

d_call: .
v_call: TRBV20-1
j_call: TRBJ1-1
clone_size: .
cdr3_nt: TGCAGTGCTAGTAGGGGCTTTAATGAAGCTTTCTTT
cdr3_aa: CSASRGFNEAFF

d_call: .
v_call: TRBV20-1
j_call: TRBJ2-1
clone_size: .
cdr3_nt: TGCAGTGCTAGTAGCGGTTCCTACAATGAGCAGTTCTTC
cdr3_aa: CSASSGSYNEQFF

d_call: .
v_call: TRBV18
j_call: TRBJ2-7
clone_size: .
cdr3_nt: TGTGCCAGCTCACCAAGAGCGGACTACGAGCAGTACTTC
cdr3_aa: CASSPRADYEQYF

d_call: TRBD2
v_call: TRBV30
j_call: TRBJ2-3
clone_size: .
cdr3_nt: TGTGCCTGGAATCGCGGGAGTAACACAGATACGCAGTATTTT
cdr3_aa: CAWNRGSNTDTQYF

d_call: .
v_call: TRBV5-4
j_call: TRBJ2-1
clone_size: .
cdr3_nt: TGTGCCAGCAGCTTTAACAATGAGCAGTTCTTC
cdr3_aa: CASSFNNEQFF

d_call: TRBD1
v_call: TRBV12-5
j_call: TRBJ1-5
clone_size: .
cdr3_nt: TGTGCTAGTGCGACAGGGCTAGGACATCAGCCCCAGCATTTT
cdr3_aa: CASATGLGHQPQHF

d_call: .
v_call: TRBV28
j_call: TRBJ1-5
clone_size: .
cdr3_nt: TGTGCCAGCAGAAATTCAGGCAATAGCAATCAGCCCCAGCATTTT
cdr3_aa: CASRNSGNSNQPQHF

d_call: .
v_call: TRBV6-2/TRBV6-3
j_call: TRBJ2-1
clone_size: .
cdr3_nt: TGTGCCAGCAGTTACCTTGGACAGAGACTAGCCCTATACAATGAGCAGTTCTTC
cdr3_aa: CASSYLGQRLALYNEQFF

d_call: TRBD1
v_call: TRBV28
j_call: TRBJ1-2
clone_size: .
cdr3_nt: TGTGCCAGCACCATACCTGGGACAGGAACTCAAGGGCATGGCTACACCTTC
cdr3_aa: CASTIPGTGTQGHGYTF

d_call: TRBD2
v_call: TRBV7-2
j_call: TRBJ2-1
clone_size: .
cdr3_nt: TGTGCCAGCAGCTTAGCACTAGCGGGGGGAGAGCAGTTCTTC
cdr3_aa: CASSLALAGGEQFF